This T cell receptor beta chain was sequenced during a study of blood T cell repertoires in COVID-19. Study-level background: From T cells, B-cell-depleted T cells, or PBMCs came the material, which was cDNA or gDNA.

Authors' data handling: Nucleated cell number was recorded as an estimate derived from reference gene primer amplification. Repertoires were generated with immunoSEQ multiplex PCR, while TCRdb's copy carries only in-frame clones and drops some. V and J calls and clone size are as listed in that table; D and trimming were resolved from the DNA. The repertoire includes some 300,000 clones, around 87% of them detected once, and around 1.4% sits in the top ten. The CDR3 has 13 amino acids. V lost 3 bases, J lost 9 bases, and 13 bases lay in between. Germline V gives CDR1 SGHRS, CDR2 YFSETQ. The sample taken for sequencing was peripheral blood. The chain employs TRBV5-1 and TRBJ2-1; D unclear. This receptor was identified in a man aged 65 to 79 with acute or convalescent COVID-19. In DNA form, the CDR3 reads TGCGCCAGCAGCTCCACTATTGGTAGTGAGCAGTTCTTC. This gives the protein CASSSTIGSEQFF.